This entry lists 3 T cell receptor beta chains sequenced from one sample in a study of immune cell composition in non-small cell lung cancer. Sequenced by immunoSEQ multiplex PCR; TCRdb stores in-frame clones only, minus some. In the table there are 13,000 to 15,000 clones, 73% of which are singletons. Sequencing was done on a sample of lung tumor tissue. These receptor sequences come from a human donor with non-small cell lung cancer.

This clone occurred a few times. The rearrangement uses TRBV28 and TRBJ2-1; D not certain. Looked up from germline, CDR1 is MDHEN and CDR2 is SYDVKM. This CDR3 contains 15 residues. V dropped 4 bases and J dropped 3 bases, with 13 bases sitting between them. Here the CDR3 reads CASSSRRLSYNEQFF. CDR3 sequence (DNA): TGTGCCAGCAGTTCAAGGAGACTCAGCTACAATGAGCAGTTCTTC.

This chain connects TRBV9 to TRBJ1-2, with 8 bases aligning to TRBD1. J lost 0 bases, V lost 3 bases, and 4 bases had no gene match. Germline V gene data show CDR1 as SGDLS and CDR2 as YYNGEE. The CDR3 is 15 amino acids. The CDR3: CASSAWTGTNYGYTF. The CDR3 DNA is TGTGCCAGCAGCGCCTGGACAGGGACTAACTATGGCTACACCTTC.

The V gene is TRBV5-1, the J gene TRBJ2-3; 13 bases are shared with TRBD2. The germline gives CDR1 SGHRS, CDR2 YFSETQ. J was trimmed by 2 bases and V by 4 bases; bases with no gene match: 7. The length of the CDR3 is 17 residues. CDR3 loop: CASSGGTSGDFTDTQYF. In DNA form, the CDR3 reads TGCGCCAGCAGCGGAGGGACTAGCGGGGACTTCACAGATACGCAGTATTTT.